A single sample gave rise to the 22 T cell receptor beta chains below, sequenced in a study of tumor-infiltrating lymphocytes in primary liver carcinoma. Co-extraction of both nucleic acids (RNA and DNA) used roughly 20-33 mg of unsorted bulk tissue. TCR beta cDNA was prepared out of about 510 ng total RNA by means of a constant-region primer. Construction of TCR beta libraries relied on three successive nested multiplex PCR rounds employing slightly modified ARM-PCR. It was with TRBV1-TRBV30 forward primers and a C-beta reverse primer that the first two PCR rounds were run, at around 10 cycles each. TCRdb ran MiXCR on the multiplex PCR reads and lists one entry per CDR3 protein. Among tens of thousands of distinct CDR3 sequences listed, about two thirds were seen once. The sequencing input was liver tumor tissue from sampling region 4. Subset reported: tumor region T4, right-lateral pole. These receptors were obtained from a man aged 35 to 55 with primary liver carcinoma and hepatitis B virus infection.

This clonotype was counted at least ten times. V usage is TRBV7-3 and J usage is TRBJ2-1, with 11 bases aligning to TRBD2. The trim removed 3 bases at V and 6 bases at J, leaving 4 bases unmatched. The CDR3 consists of 15 residues. Germline V CDR1 and CDR2: SGHTA, FQGTGA. In DNA form, the CDR3 reads TGTGCCAGCAGCTTGACTAGCGGGAAACCCAATGAGCAGTTCTTC. Its protein is CASSLTSGKPNEQFF.

Turning to this clonotype: An end of the junction differs from the germline gene, which may be a read error. The V gene is TRBV6-5, the J gene TRBJ2-6, with D perhaps matching TRBD1 or TRBD2 (5 bases each). Germline values: CDR1 MNHEY, CDR2 SVGAGI. The CDR3 spans 13 residues. CDR3 DNA sequence: TGTGCCAGCAGCTCGAGGGGTCCCAACGTCCGGACTTTC. This encodes CASSSRGPNVRTF.

This clonotype came up once. The CDR3: CRARTGLAGGEQYF. DNA for the CDR3: TGCAGAGCACGGACGGGGCTAGCGGGCGGGGAGCAGTACTTC. The V gene is TRBV29-1, the J gene TRBJ2-7; 8 bases are a match to TRBD2. The CDR3 contains 14 residues. Germline CDR1 reads SQVTM; CDR2 reads ANQGSEA.

This clonotype was recorded many times. This rearrangement joins TRBV29-1 to TRBJ2-3; D is undetermined. Trimming cost V 8 bases and J 0 bases, with 12 bases left between them. Per the germline V gene, CDR1 is SQVTM and CDR2 is ANQGSEA. The CDR3 consists of 13 residues. The CDR3 DNA is TGCAGCTTCCGGGCAACTAGCACAGATACGCAGTATTTT. Amino acids: CSFRATSTDTQYF.

Remarks on this clonotype: The junction departs from germline at one end; a sequencing error may be responsible. The chain links TRBV6-1 to TRBJ1-2; no clear D. Looked up from germline, CDR1 is MNHNS and CDR2 is SASEGT. There are 15 residues in the CDR3. CDR3 amino acids: CASSEDRPANYGDTF. The CDR3 DNA follows: TGTGCTAGCAGTGAAGACCGACCAGCTAACTATGGCGACACCTTC.

Of note for this clonotype: This may be a read error, as it is one base from a much larger clone. This chain joins TRBV12-3 or TRBV12-4 and TRBJ1-1; a weak D match, TRBD1 (6 bases). The V gene lost 5 bases and the J gene lost 6 bases, with 16 bases spanning the gap. The CDR3 spans 14 residues. The CDR3 DNA follows: TGTGCCAGCAGTCTTGGGGGGCTCAGGGCTGAAGCTTTCTTT. Translating gives CASSLGGLRAEAFF.

With respect to this clonotype: A clone one base away is much larger, so this may be a read error. This chain connects TRBV5-1 to TRBJ2-5; the match to TRBD2 covers 7 bases. V lost 5 bases and J lost 5; bases outside the gene matches: 6. The CDR3 runs to 13 residues. Germline values: CDR1 SGHRS, CDR2 YFSETQ. Here the CDR3 reads CASRWEGTETQYF. CDR3 sequence (DNA): TGCGCCAGCAGGTGGGAGGGAACGGAGACCCAGTACTTC.

This clonotype was recorded a few times. It may be a read error: a sequence one base away is much more abundant. Since the CDR3 does not end with the conserved phenylalanine or tryptophan, this likely comes from a read error. The gene calls are TRBV10-3 and TRBJ2-3; 7 positions match TRBD2. J gave up 2 bases and V 6 bases, and 8 bases lay outside the gene matches. Germline V gene data show CDR1 as ENHRY and CDR2 as SYGVKD. The CDR3 loop spans 15 amino acids. Here the CDR3 DNA reads TGTGCCATCAGACGGGACTACAAACCCACAGATACGCAGTATTAT. Its translation is CAIRRDYKPTDTQYY.

A remark on this clonotype: One base away lies a much larger clone, so this may be a sequencing read error. The CDR3 protein is CASSLGRQETQYF. In nucleotides, the CDR3 is TGTGCCAGCAGCTTGGGACGGCAAGAGACCCAGTACTTC. The rearrangement joins TRBV5-6 to TRBJ2-5; unclear D gene. V lost 0 bases, J lost 2 bases, and 5 bases lay in between. Germline V lookup: CDR1 SGHDT, CDR2 YYEEEE. The CDR3 length is 13 residues.

As to this clonotype: The junction differs from germline at one of its ends, possibly a read error. The gene calls are TRBV4-3 and TRBJ2-1, with no clear D. The CDR3 has 12 amino acids. Germline values: CDR1 LGHNA, CDR2 YSLEER. CDR3 DNA: TGCGCCAGCAGTGGTCCCTACAATGAGCAGTCCTTC. Translating it yields CASSGPYNEQSF.

Comment on this clonotype: Germline and junction disagree at one end, which may indicate a read error. The V call is TRBV11-2, the J call TRBJ2-2; D may match TRBD1 or TRBD2 (5 bases each). The CDR3 is 17 residues long. Germline V gives CDR1 SGHAT, CDR2 FQNNGV. DNA for the CDR3: TGTGCCAGCAGCTTAACATTAGGAGAGGCGAACTCCGGGGACCTGTTTTTT. Amino acids: CASSLTLGEANSGDLFF.

The V call is TRBV14, the J call TRBJ2-1, with 8 bases that match TRBD2. V shed 6 bases and J 7 bases; nucleotides not matched to a gene: 14. Germline CDR1 and CDR2: SGHDN and FVKESK. The CDR3 covers 16 residues. The CDR3 here is CASSIVAGWVKNEQFF. CDR3 nucleotides: TGTGCCAGCAGTATCGTAGCGGGATGGGTAAAGAATGAGCAGTTCTTC. The whole variable domain, filled in from reference TRBV14 and TRBJ2-1, reads EAGVTQFPSHSVIEKGQTVTLRCDPISGHDNLYWYRRVMGKEIKFLLHFVKESKQDESGMPNNRFLAERTGGTYSTLKVQPAELEDSGVYFCASSIVAGWVKNEQFFGPGTRLTVL.

On this clonotype: No conserved phenylalanine or tryptophan is present at the end of the CDR3, so a read error is the likely explanation. This rearrangement joins TRBV30 to TRBJ2-5; D is uncertain. This CDR3 comprises 14 residues. Trimming removed 6 bases at V and 2 bases at J, with 16 bases between. Germline CDR1 GTSNPN, CDR2 SVGIG (reference sequence). CDR3 region: CACLERVSQETQYL. The CDR3 DNA follows: TGTGCCTGCTTAGAGCGCGTTTCTCAAGAGACCCAGTACCTC.

For this clonotype: This CDR3 is missing its conserved last phenylalanine or tryptophan, likely due to a read error. The chain employs TRBV11-2 and TRBJ1-1; TRBD1 matches 7 bases. V gave up 11 bases and J gave up 0 bases; unmatched junction bases: 15. The CDR3 loop spans 16 amino acids. CDR1 and CDR2 (germline): SGHAT, FQNNGV. This chain's CDR3 is CAGGPSRGLVNTEAFS. CDR3 nucleotide sequence: TGTGCCGGCGGCCCATCCAGGGGGTTGGTGAACACTGAAGCTTTCTCT.

The chain's CDR3 is CASSLAGGPREQYF. CDR3 DNA: TGTGCCAGCAGTTTAGCGGGAGGGCCGCGGGAGCAGTACTTC. The rearrangement links TRBV6-6 to TRBJ2-7, with 11 bases matching TRBD2. After removal of 4 bases from V and 7 bases from J, the junction contained 6 bases not matched to a gene. The CDR3 runs 14 residues. Germline V CDR1 and CDR2: MNHNY, SVGAGI (reference sequence).

V gene TRBV11-3 combines with J gene TRBJ2-3; D unresolved. In germline, CDR1 is SGHNT, CDR2 YENEEA. The CDR3 covers 14 residues. The V and J ends lost 11 bases and 3 bases respectively, with 18 bases between them. The CDR3 DNA follows: TGTGCCTACAGCTTAAGGAGATGGACAGATACGCAGTATTTT. This gives the protein CAYSLRRWTDTQYF.

A note on this clonotype: With a much larger clone just one base away, this may be a read error. The conserved closing phenylalanine or tryptophan is absent in this CDR3, likely reflecting a read error. The chain uses TRBV6-1 and TRBJ2-7; TRBD1 agrees at 9 bases. Unmatched junction bases numbered 7, after V lost 8 bases and J lost 2 bases. Germline-derived CDR1 and CDR2 are MNHNS and SASEGT. This CDR3 region has 14 residues. The CDR3 coding sequence is TGTGCCAGCCAACGGACAGGGGTCCCCTACGAGCAGTACCTC. Its translation is CASQRTGVPYEQYL.

About this clonotype: The conserved final phenylalanine or tryptophan is absent from the CDR3, which likely points to a read error. The chain uses TRBV5-6 and TRBJ2-7; maybe TRBD1 (6 bases). Germline V gene sequence: CDR1 SGHDT, CDR2 YYEEEE. This CDR3 region has 12 residues. The CDR3 bases are TGTGGCAGCAGCTTGGGGGCTGCCGAGCAGTACTTA. It translates to CGSSLGAAEQYL.

This rearrangement joins TRBV5-6 to TRBJ2-1, with D unresolved. Trimming left V 4 bases short and J 3 bases short, with 14 bases between. CDR3 length: 15 amino acids. Germline V lookup: CDR1 SGHDT, CDR2 YYEEEE. CDR3 sequence: CASSSESTLYNEQFF. In nucleotides, the CDR3 is TGTGCCAGCAGCAGCGAGAGTACCCTCTACAATGAGCAGTTCTTC.

The rearrangement uses TRBV6-6 and TRBJ1-2; D unresolved. Germline loops: CDR1 MNHNY, CDR2 SVGAGI (reference sequence). V lost 9 bases to trimming and J lost 2 bases, with 7 bases between them. This CDR3 has 11 residues. In DNA, the CDR3 is TGTGCCAGGACGGGAAACTATGGCTACACCTTC. This encodes CARTGNYGYTF.

The chain combines TRBV11-2 with TRBJ2-7; D is uncertain. The germline gives CDR1 SGHAT, CDR2 FQNNGV. This CDR3 comprises 13 residues. Trimming shortened V by 3 bases and J by 8 bases, and 14 bases separated the two germline ends. The DNA for the CDR3 is TGTGCCAGCAGCTTTGATGGCTCCTATAAGCAGTACTTC. It specifies CASSFDGSYKQYF.

This clonotype occurred many times. This chain connects TRBV5-1 to TRBJ2-7; 8 nucleotides line up with TRBD2. V dropped 4 bases and J dropped 4; count of bases not matched to a gene: 7. The CDR3 is made up of 14 amino acids. Germline-derived CDR1 and CDR2 are SGHRS and YFSETQ. The CDR3 spells CASSISGSNYEQYF. The CDR3 nucleotides are TGCGCCAGCAGCATAAGCGGGAGTAATTACGAGCAGTACTTC.